This entry describes one T cell receptor beta chain. Its antigen is unknown. The sample comes from a study of CD8 T cells in Susac syndrome. Study conclusions and caveats: Individuals included in the TCR sequencing and HLA analysis were acknowledged by the study to be relatively few in number.

With random hexamers, reverse transcription was performed on about 0.5 to 1 ug of RNA. It was immunoSEQ multiplex PCR that amplified TCR beta CDR3 across 54 Vbeta and 13 Jbeta. TCRdb redid the calling of the immunoSEQ multiplex PCR reads with MiXCR, one entry per CDR3 protein. The sample holds around 220,000 distinct CDR3 sequences, roughly 90% seen once. Losses at the gene ends were 0 bases for V and 6 bases for J; bases not matched to a gene: 4. The CDR3 consists of 15 residues. The germline V gene encodes CDR1 LNHNV and CDR2 YYDKDF (reference sequence). Peripheral blood CD8+ and CD4+ T cells were profiled by TCR beta sequencing.

This sequence joins TRBV15 and TRBJ2-7, with 11 bases matching TRBD1. The TCR was taken from a human donor with multiple sclerosis. Sequenced material: CD8+ T cells from PBMCs. In DNA, the CDR3 is TGTGCCACCAGCAGAGATCTAGGGACAGGGGGCGAGCAGTACTTC. Its protein is CATSRDLGTGGEQYF.